This T cell receptor beta chain was found in a study of T cell changes during pregnancy in multiple sclerosis. There are 15 residues in the CDR3. The germline V gene encodes CDR1 SGHDT and CDR2 YYEEEE. V dropped 0 bases and J dropped 4 bases, with 13 bases sitting between them. Repertoires were generated with immunoSEQ multiplex PCR, while TCRdb's copy carries only in-frame clones and drops some. The sample carries 55,000 to 85,000 clones, 85% to 95% recorded once. The chain links TRBV5-6 to TRBJ1-1, with a weak D call TRBD1 (5 bases). The TCR comes from a female donor with multiple sclerosis, enrolled in a pregnancy study. This sample comprised CD4+ T cells from peripheral blood mononuclear cells, obtained after pregnancy. CDR3 sequence: CASSLETAWVTEAFF. CDR3 in DNA: TGTGCCAGCAGCTTGGAGACAGCCTGGGTCACTGAAGCTTTCTTT.